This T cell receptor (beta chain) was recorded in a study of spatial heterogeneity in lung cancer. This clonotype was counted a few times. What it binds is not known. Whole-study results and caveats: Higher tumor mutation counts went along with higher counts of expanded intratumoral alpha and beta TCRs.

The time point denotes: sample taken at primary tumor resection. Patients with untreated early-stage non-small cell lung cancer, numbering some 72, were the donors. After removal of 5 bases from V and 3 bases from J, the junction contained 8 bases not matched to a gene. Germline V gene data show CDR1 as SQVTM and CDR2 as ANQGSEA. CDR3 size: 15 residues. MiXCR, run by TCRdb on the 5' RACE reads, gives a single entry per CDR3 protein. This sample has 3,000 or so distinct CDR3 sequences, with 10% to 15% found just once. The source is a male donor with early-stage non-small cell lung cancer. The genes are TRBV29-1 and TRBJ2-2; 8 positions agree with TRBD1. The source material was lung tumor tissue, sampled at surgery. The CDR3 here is CSVKTPGQDTGELFF. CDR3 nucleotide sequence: TGCAGCGTTAAAACCCCGGGACAGGACACCGGGGAGCTGTTTTTT.